One sample yielded the 23 T cell receptor beta chains listed below, sequenced in a study of T cells in Graves' hyperthyroidism and ophthalmopathy. The TCR beta CDR3 regions underwent amplification using RNA transcripts as the source. The HTBI primer set was used in a first-round RT-PCR of the TCR CDR3. Each CDR3 protein gets one entry after TCRdb re-called the multiplex PCR reads with MiXCR. The sample shows roughly 700,000 distinct CDR3 sequences, approximately 15% of them seen only once. Sequenced material: blood. These receptors were collected from a man aged 50-60 years with Graves' hyperthyroidism.

Ten or more counts support this clonotype. The chain recombines TRBV29-1 with TRBJ1-2; the D gene is possibly TRBD1 (6 bases). Trimming shortened V by 1 base and J by 0 bases, and 15 bases separated the two germline ends. The germline gives CDR1 SQVTM, CDR2 ANQGSEA. The CDR3 covers 16 residues. This CDR3 is CSVEVGAWEPNYGYTF. In nucleotides, the CDR3 is TGCAGCGTTGAAGTGGGGGCGTGGGAACCTAACTATGGCTACACCTTC. The variable domain in full, with the rest retrieved from reference TRBV29-1 and TRBJ1-2, is SAVISQKPSRDICQRGTSLTIQCQVDSQVTMMFWYRQQPGQSLTLIATANQGSEATYESGFVIDKFPISRPNLTFSTLTVSNMSPEDSSIYLCSVEVGAWEPNYGYTFGSGTRLTVV.

The V gene is TRBV28, the J gene TRBJ1-1, with TRBD1 matching over 9 bases. CDR1 and CDR2 from the germline V gene are MDHEN and SYDVKM. Trimming at V came to 6 bases and at J to 4 bases, leaving 9 bases not matched to a gene. The CDR3 length is 15 residues. The CDR3 here is CASSLGDRVGTEAFF. In DNA, the CDR3 is TGTGCCAGCAGCTTAGGGGACAGGGTGGGCACTGAAGCTTTCTTT.

There are many counts of this clonotype. The chain couples TRBV6-2 or TRBV6-3 to TRBJ2-7; TRBD2 matches 10 bases. The CDR3 totals 21 residues. Germline V gene lookup returns CDR1 MNHEY and CDR2 SVGEGT. Trimming cost V 8 bases and J 2 bases; bases outside gene matches: 27. CDR3 sequence reads: CASGTYVNSGRALLPAYEQYF. The DNA of the CDR3 is TGTGCCAGCGGGACATACGTAAACAGCGGGAGGGCCTTACTCCCAGCCTACGAGCAGTACTTC.

This clonotype was seen a handful of times. The V and J genes are TRBV6-2 or TRBV6-3 and TRBJ2-7; 8 positions agree with TRBD1. V trimming: 8 bases; J trimming: 7 bases; junction bases outside the gene matches: 13. The germline gives CDR1 MNHEY, CDR2 SVGEGT. This CDR3 is 14 amino acids long. The CDR3: CASGGGQGAREQYF. The DNA of the CDR3 is TGTGCCAGCGGTGGGGGTCAGGGGGCAAGGGAGCAGTACTTC.

This clonotype has a count of ten or more. The rearrangement joins TRBV5-1 to TRBJ2-1; TRBD2 matches 11 bases. Looked up from germline, CDR1 is SGHRS and CDR2 is YFSETQ. Trimming at V came to 1 base and at J to 7 bases, leaving 1 base not matched to a gene. This CDR3 is built from 14 residues. The CDR3 sequence is CASSLRLAGNEQFF. The CDR3 DNA follows: TGCGCCAGCAGCTTGAGACTAGCGGGAAATGAGCAGTTCTTC.

This clonotype has at least ten counts. This chain connects TRBV2 to TRBJ2-3, with TRBD2 identical over 8 bases. Germline CDR1 reads SNHLY; CDR2 reads FYNNEI. This CDR3 is built from 16 residues. J lost 0 bases, V lost 6 bases, and 8 bases had no gene match. The CDR3 DNA reads TGTGCCAGCAGCAGGACTAGCACCCCTAGCACAGATACGCAGTATTTT. Protein: CASSRTSTPSTDTQYF.

This chain joins TRBV20-1 and TRBJ1-2; no reliable D call. Per germline, CDR1 DFQATT and CDR2 SNEGSKA (reference sequence). The CDR3 spans 12 residues. V was shortened by 4 bases and J by 7 bases, with 13 bases between the two germline ends. Written as DNA, the CDR3 is TGCAGTGCTACAGAGTCTACCGCTGGCTACACCTTC. Protein: CSATESTAGYTF.

This clonotype was observed many times. The chain's CDR3 is CASSSARESNPYEQYF. In DNA form, the CDR3 reads TGTGCCAGCAGCTCCGCCCGGGAGTCCAACCCTTACGAGCAGTACTTC. The V and J genes are TRBV7-9 and TRBJ2-7; tentative D call: TRBD2 (6 bases). Trimming took 4 bases from V and 4 from J, leaving 20 bases between them. Germline values: CDR1 SEHNR, CDR2 FQNEAQ (reference sequence). The CDR3 contains 16 residues.

This clonotype was observed many times. The chain couples TRBV6-5 to TRBJ1-6; 8 bases are shared with TRBD1. The germline V gene has CDR1 MNHEY and CDR2 SVGAGI. This CDR3 spans 16 amino acids. Trimming removed 2 bases from V and 8 bases from J; junction bases left unmatched: 8. CDR3 amino acids: CASSYRGQGLDSPLHF. Here the CDR3 DNA reads TGTGCCAGCAGTTACCGCGGACAGGGCCTCGATTCACCCCTCCACTTT.

This clonotype has only a few counts. The J gene is TRBJ2-3, the V gene TRBV20-1; 8 bases line up with TRBD1. After removal of 7 bases from V and 0 bases from J, the junction contained 9 bases not matched to a gene. In germline, CDR1 is DFQATT, CDR2 SNEGSKA (reference sequence). CDR3 length equals 15 residues. The CDR3: CSGVLTGDSTDTQYF. As DNA, the CDR3 is TGCAGTGGGGTACTGACAGGGGACAGCACAGATACGCAGTATTTT.

This clonotype was seen a single time. The chain recombines TRBV29-1 with TRBJ1-1; D remains ambiguous. The CDR3 length is 12 residues. V was trimmed by 3 bases and J by 5 bases, leaving 10 bases between them. Germline V CDR1 and CDR2: SQVTM, ANQGSEA. CDR3: CSVDVVGTEAFF. DNA of the CDR3: TGCAGCGTTGACGTAGTAGGTACTGAAGCTTTCTTT.

This clonotype was found many times. The gene calls are TRBV18 and TRBJ2-1, with a possible D match to TRBD2 (6 bases). From germline, CDR1 is KGHSH and CDR2 LQKENI. The V gene lost 6 bases and the J gene lost 7 bases, with 13 bases spanning the gap. This CDR3 has 13 residues. As DNA, the CDR3 is TGTGCCAGCTCTTGGGACTCCCAAAATGAGCAGTTCTTC. Translation: CASSWDSQNEQFF.

Regarding this clonotype: With a much larger clone just one base away, this may be a read error. The chain uses TRBV30 and TRBJ2-1; 9 bases align to TRBD2. Looked up from germline, CDR1 is GTSNPN and CDR2 is SVGIG (reference sequence). This CDR3 is built from 17 residues. The CDR3 sequence is CAWSGSGRLLPYNEQLF. CDR3 in DNA: TGTGCCTGGAGTGGAAGCGGGAGGCTACTACCCTACAATGAGCAGCTCTTC.

In this sample, this clonotype turned up many times. V is TRBV7-9 and J is TRBJ2-3; the D gene could be TRBD1 or TRBD2 (5 bases each). Per the germline V gene, CDR1 is SEHNR and CDR2 is FQNEAQ (reference sequence). The length of the CDR3 is 15 residues. Trimming cost V 5 bases and J 1 base, with 13 bases left between them. Here the CDR3 reads CASSRGPLRTDTQYF. The CDR3 nucleotides are TGTGCCAGCAGCCGGGGACCGCTACGCACAGATACGCAGTATTTT.

J is TRBJ1-4 and V is TRBV6-2 or TRBV6-3, with D possibly being TRBD1 (5 bases). CDR3 length: 16 amino acids. Trimming took off 6 bases at V and 6 bases at J, with 20 bases between the two ends. Germline V gene data show CDR1 as MNHEY and CDR2 as SVGEGT. CDR3 region: CASRKDTALPDEKLFF. The CDR3 nucleotides are TGTGCCAGCAGAAAGGACACCGCCCTCCCGGATGAAAAACTGTTTTTT.

CDR3 region: CASSQVGRGLGETQYF. As DNA, the CDR3 is TGCGCCAGCAGCCAAGTTGGCAGGGGGCTTGGTGAGACCCAGTACTTC. The rearrangement links TRBV4-1 to TRBJ2-5, with 8 bases matching TRBD1. The CDR3 is 16 residues long. Trimming removed 1 base from V and 5 bases from J; junction bases left unmatched: 9. Germline V gene sequence: CDR1 MGHRA, CDR2 YSYEKL.

This clonotype was seen ten or more times. The chain couples TRBV7-2 to TRBJ2-7; TRBD1 matches 7 bases. Per germline, CDR1 SGHTA and CDR2 FQGNSA. The V segment lost 2 bases and the J segment 3 bases; nucleotides outside the gene matches: 10. CDR3 length equals 16 residues. Here the CDR3 DNA reads TGTGCCAGCAGCTTATCCCTAACAGGGGCCGACTACGAGCAGTACTTC. Encoded protein: CASSLSLTGADYEQYF.

This clonotype was seen ten or more times. The chain has TRBV11-2 and TRBJ2-7; TRBD1 matches 8 bases. Germline CDR1 SGHAT, CDR2 FQNNGV. V shed 3 bases, J shed 1 base, and the junction held 5 bases outside the gene matches. This CDR3 comprises 15 residues. CDR3 amino acids: CASSLGTGWSYEQYF. DNA for the CDR3: TGTGCCAGCAGCTTGGGGACAGGTTGGTCCTACGAGCAGTACTTC.

This clonotype was observed a few times. The V call is TRBV4-2, the J call TRBJ2-7, with 8 bases fitting TRBD2. The CDR3 length is 16 residues. CDR1 is LGHNA and CDR2 is YNFKEQ in the germline V gene. Germline trimming cut 0 bases from V and 4 bases from J; bases unmatched to any gene: 8. This CDR3 reads CASSQDSGRAGYEQYF. CDR3 nucleotides: TGTGCCAGCAGCCAAGATTCCGGGAGGGCCGGGTACGAGCAGTACTTC.

There are a few counts of this clonotype. The chain carries TRBV28 and TRBJ2-3, with 8 bases fitting TRBD2. J lost 1 base, V lost 5 bases, and 5 bases had no gene match. This CDR3 comprises 15 residues. The germline gives CDR1 MDHEN, CDR2 SYDVKM. For the CDR3, the DNA is TGTGCCAGCAGTCGAAGCGGGAGTGGCACAGATACGCAGTATTTT. This encodes CASSRSGSGTDTQYF. Full variable domain (missing parts from reference TRBV28 and TRBJ2-3): DVKVTQSSRYLVKRTGEKVFLECVQDMDHENMFWYRQDPGLGLRLIYFSYDVKMKEKGDIPEGYSVSREKKERFSLILESASTNQTSMYLCASSRSGSGTDTQYFGPGTRLTVL.

The V and J genes are TRBV20-1 and TRBJ2-1; 8 bases are shared with TRBD2. J lost 4 bases, V lost 3 bases, and 8 bases had no gene match. This CDR3 region has 15 residues. Germline assignment: CDR1 DFQATT and CDR2 SNEGSKA (reference sequence). In DNA, the CDR3 is TGCAGTGCTAGTCAGTACGGCGGGAGGTACAATGAGCAGTTCTTC. Translating it yields CSASQYGGRYNEQFF.

This clonotype was counted ten times or more. The V gene is TRBV28, the J gene TRBJ2-7; 9 nucleotides agree with TRBD1. Per the germline V gene, CDR1 is MDHEN and CDR2 is SYDVKM. This CDR3 spans 15 amino acids. V gave up 3 bases and J gave up 7 bases; unmatched junction bases: 10. Here the CDR3 reads CASSFIQGAKAEQYF. The CDR3 bases are TGTGCCAGCAGTTTTATACAGGGGGCTAAGGCTGAGCAGTACTTC.

This clonotype was picked up a small number of times. This rearrangement joins TRBV18 to TRBJ2-3, with D possibly being TRBD1 (5 bases). In germline, CDR1 is KGHSH, CDR2 LQKENI. V lost 0 bases and J 2 bases, leaving 15 bases between the germline ends. This CDR3 comprises 17 residues. CDR3 loop: CASSPPGQGHFTDTQYF. DNA for the CDR3: TGTGCCAGCTCACCACCGGGGCAGGGCCACTTCACAGATACGCAGTATTTT.